This TCR beta chain was sequenced in a study of beta chain features in type 1 diabetes. This clone was seen a handful of times. Investigators reverse transcribed all isolated RNA, so they sequenced expressed TCRB transcripts. Only in-frame clones appear in the TCRdb table, and some are missing; sequencing was by immunoSEQ multiplex PCR. The table includes 250,000 to 350,000 clones, around 15% detected once. The CDR3 spans 15 residues. Germline V gene sequence: CDR1 SGHRS, CDR2 YFSETQ. The V end was cut by 0 bases, the J end by 0 bases, with 10 bases between. This clonotype was sampled from a man between 25 and 39 years old in good health. The material sequenced was central memory CD4+ T cells from blood. The rearrangement joins TRBV5-1 to TRBJ2-7, with D unclear. CDR3 sequence: CASSLDEISSYEQYF. In nucleotides, the CDR3 is TGCGCCAGCAGCTTGGATGAGATTAGCTCCTACGAGCAGTACTTC.